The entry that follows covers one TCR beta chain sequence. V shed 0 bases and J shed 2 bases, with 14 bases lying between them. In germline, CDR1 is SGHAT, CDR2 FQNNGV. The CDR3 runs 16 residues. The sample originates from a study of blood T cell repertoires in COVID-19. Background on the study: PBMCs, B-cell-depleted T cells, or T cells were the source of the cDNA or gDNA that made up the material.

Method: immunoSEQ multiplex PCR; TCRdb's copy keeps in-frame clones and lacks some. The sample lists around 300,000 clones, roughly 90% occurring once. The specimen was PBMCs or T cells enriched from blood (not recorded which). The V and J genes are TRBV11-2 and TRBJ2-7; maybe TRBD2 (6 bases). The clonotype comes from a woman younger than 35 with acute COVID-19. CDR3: CASSLDISGVAYEQYF. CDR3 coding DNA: TGTGCCAGCAGCTTAGATATATCGGGGGTGGCCTACGAGCAGTACTTC. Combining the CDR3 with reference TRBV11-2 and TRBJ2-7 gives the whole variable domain EAGVAQSPRYKIIEKRQSVAFWCNPISGHATLYWYQQILGQGPKLLIQFQNNGVVDDSQLPKDRFSAERLKGVDSTLKIQPAKLEDSAVYLCASSLDISGVAYEQYFGPGTRLTVT.